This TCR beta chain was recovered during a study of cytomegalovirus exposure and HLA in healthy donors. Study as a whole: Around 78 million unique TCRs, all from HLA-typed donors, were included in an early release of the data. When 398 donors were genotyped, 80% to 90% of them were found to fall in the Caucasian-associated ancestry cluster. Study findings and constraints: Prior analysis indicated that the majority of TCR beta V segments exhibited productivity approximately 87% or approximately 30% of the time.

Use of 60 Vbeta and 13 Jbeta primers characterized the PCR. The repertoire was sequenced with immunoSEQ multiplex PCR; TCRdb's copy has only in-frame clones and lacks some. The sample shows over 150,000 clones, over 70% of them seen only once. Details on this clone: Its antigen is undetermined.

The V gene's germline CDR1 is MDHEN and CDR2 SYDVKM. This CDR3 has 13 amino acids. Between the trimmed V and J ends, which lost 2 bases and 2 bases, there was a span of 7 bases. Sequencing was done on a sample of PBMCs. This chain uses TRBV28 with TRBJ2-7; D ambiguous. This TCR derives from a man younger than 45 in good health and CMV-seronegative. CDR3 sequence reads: CASSLQVPYEQYF. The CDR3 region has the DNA TGTGCCAGCAGTTTACAGGTACCCTACGAGCAGTACTTC.